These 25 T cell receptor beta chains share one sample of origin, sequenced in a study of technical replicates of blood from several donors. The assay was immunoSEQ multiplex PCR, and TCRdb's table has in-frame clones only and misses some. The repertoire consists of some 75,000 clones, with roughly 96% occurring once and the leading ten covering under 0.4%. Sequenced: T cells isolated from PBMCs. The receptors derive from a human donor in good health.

This CDR3 reads CASSISRGNTEAFF. In nucleotides, the CDR3 is TGTGCCAGCAGTATTTCGCGGGGGAACACTGAAGCTTTCTTT. The chain is built from TRBV28 and TRBJ1-1; D remains unclear. V dropped 5 bases and J dropped 1 base, with 11 bases sitting between them. This CDR3 comprises 14 residues. Germline assignment: CDR1 MDHEN and CDR2 SYDVKM.

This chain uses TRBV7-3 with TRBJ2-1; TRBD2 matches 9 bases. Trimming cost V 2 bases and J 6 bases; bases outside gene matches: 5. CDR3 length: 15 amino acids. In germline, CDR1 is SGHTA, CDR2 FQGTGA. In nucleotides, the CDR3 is TGTGCCAGCAGCTTAGGCGCGGGAGGGTCCAATGAGCAGTTCTTC. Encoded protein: CASSLGAGGSNEQFF.

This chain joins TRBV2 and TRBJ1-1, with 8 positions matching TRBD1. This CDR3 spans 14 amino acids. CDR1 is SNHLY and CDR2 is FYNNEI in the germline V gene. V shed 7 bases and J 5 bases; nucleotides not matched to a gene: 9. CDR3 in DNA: TGTGCCAGCAATCTCGGACAGGGTAAGACTGAAGCTTTCTTT. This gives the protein CASNLGQGKTEAFF. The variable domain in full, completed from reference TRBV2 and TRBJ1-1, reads EPEVTQTPSHQVTQMGQEVILRCVPISNHLYFYWYRQILGQKVEFLVSFYNNEISEKSEIFDDQFSVERPDGSNFTLKIRSTKLEDSAMYFCASNLGQGKTEAFFGQGTRLTVV.

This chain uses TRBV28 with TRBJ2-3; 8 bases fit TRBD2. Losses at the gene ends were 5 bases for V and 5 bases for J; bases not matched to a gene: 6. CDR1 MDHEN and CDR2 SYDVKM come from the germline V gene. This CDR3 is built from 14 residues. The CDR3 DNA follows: TGTGCCAGCAGTCCAGCGGGAGTAGTAGATACGCAGTATTTT. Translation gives CASSPAGVVDTQYF.

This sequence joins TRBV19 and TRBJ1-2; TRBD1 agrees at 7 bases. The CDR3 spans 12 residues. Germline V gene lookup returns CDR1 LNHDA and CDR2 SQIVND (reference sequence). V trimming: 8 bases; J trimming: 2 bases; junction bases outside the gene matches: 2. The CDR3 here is CASEGGNYGYTF. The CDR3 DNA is TGTGCCAGTGAAGGGGGCAACTATGGCTACACCTTC.

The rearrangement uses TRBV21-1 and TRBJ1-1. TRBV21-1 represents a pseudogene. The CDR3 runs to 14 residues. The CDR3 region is CASSKDVRNTEAFF. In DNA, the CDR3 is TGTGCCAGCAGCAAAGACGTGAGGAACACTGAAGCTTTCTTT.

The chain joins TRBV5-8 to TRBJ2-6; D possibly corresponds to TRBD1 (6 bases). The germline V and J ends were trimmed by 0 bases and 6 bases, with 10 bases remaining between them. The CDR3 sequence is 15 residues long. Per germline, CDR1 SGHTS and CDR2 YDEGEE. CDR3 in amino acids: CASSLEGVEANVLTF. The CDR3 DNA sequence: TGTGCCAGCAGCTTGGAGGGGGTTGAGGCCAACGTCCTGACTTTC. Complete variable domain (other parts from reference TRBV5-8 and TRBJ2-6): EAGVTQSPTHLIKTRGQQATLRCSPISGHTSVYWYQQALGLGLQFLLWYDEGEERNRGNFPPRFSGRQFPNYSSELNVNALELEDSALYLCASSLEGVEANVLTFGAGSRLTVL.

The DNA for the CDR3 is TGTGCCAGCGACAGGGGCAACAGGTACGAGCAGTACTTC. This sequence encodes CASDRGNRYEQYF. This chain uses TRBV19 with TRBJ2-7, with 8 bases fitting TRBD1. V lost 9 bases and J lost 4; bases outside the gene matches: 8. There are 13 residues in the CDR3. The germline CDR1 and CDR2 sequences are LNHDA and SQIVND (reference sequence).

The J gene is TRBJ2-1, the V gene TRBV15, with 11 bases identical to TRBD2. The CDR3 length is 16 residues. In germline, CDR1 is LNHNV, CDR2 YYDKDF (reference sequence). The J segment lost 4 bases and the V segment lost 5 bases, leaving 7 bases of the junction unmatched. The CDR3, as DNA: TGTGCCACCAGCTTACCGGGACTAGCGGCTTACAATGAGCAGTTCTTC. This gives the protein CATSLPGLAAYNEQFF.

CDR3 amino acids: CASSLEGGEQFF. The CDR3, as DNA: TGTGCCAGCAGCTTAGAAGGCGGTGAGCAGTTCTTC. The V call is TRBV7-9, the J call TRBJ2-1; D unresolved. V lost 1 base and J 9 bases, leaving 7 bases between the germline ends. Germline lookup yields CDR1 SEHNR and CDR2 FQNEAQ (reference sequence). The CDR3 consists of 12 residues.

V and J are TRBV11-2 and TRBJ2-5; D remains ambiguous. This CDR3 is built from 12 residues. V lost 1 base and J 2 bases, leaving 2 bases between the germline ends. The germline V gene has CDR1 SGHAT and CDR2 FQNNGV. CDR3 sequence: CASSLAQETQYF. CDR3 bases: TGTGCCAGCAGCTTAGCTCAAGAGACCCAGTACTTC.

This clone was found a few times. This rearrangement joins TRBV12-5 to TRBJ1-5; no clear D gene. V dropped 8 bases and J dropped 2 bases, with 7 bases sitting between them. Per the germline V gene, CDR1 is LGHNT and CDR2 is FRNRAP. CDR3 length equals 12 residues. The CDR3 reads CASREGNQPQHF. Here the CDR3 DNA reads TGTGCTAGTAGGGAGGGCAATCAGCCCCAGCATTTT.

In DNA, the CDR3 is TGTGCCAGCATCGGGGGTACAGATACGCAGTATTTT. It encodes CASIGGTDTQYF. The chain employs TRBV6-1 and TRBJ2-3, with D maybe TRBD2 (6 bases). From germline, CDR1 is MNHNS and CDR2 SASEGT. This CDR3 contains 12 residues. V lost 7 bases and J lost 3, with 8 bases in between.

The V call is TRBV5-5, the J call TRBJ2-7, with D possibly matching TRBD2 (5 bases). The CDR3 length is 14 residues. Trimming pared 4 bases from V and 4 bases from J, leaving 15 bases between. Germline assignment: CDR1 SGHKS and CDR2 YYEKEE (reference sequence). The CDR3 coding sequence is TGTGCCAGCAGCCATAGCGTCCTCGGGTACGAGCAGTACTTC. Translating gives CASSHSVLGYEQYF.

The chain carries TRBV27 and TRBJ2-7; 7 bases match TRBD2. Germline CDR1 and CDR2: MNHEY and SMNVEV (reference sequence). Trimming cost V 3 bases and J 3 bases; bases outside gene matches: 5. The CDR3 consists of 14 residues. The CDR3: CASSLAGDFYEQYF. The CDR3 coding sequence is TGTGCCAGCAGTTTGGCGGGAGACTTCTACGAGCAGTACTTC.

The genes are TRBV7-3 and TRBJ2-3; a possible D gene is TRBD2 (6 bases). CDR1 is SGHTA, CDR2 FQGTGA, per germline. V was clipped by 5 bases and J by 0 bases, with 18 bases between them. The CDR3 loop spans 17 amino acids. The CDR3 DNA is TGTGCCAGCAGCCCCGCCAGGAGGGTTTATAGCACAGATACGCAGTATTTT. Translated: CASSPARRVYSTDTQYF.

CDR3 loop: CASSLVPPGRGADTQYF. CDR3 in DNA: TGTGCCAGCAGCTTAGTCCCCCCAGGGAGGGGCGCAGATACGCAGTATTTT. The rearrangement uses TRBV11-3 and TRBJ2-3, with 7 bases fitting TRBD2. This CDR3 spans 17 amino acids. From germline, CDR1 is SGHNT and CDR2 YENEEA. V dropped 1 base and J dropped 4; count of bases not matched to a gene: 11.

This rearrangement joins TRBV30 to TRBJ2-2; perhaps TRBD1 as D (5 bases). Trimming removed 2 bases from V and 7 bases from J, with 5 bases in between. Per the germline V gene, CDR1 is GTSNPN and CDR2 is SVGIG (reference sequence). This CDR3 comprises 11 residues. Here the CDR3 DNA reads TGTGCCTGGAGTCAGGGCGGGGAGCTGTTTTTT. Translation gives CAWSQGGELFF.

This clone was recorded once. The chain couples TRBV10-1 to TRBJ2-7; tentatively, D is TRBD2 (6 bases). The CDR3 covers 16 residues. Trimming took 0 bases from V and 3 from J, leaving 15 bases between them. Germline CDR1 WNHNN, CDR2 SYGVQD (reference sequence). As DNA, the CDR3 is TGCGCCAGCAGTGAGTCGATTGGGGGGAGTGTCTACGAGCAGTACTTC. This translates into CASSESIGGSVYEQYF.

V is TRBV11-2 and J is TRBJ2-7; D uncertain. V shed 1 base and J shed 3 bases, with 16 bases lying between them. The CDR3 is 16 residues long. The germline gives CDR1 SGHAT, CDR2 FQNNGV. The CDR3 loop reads CASSLVMSTNHYEQYF. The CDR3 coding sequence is TGTGCCAGCAGCTTAGTGATGAGCACCAACCACTACGAGCAGTACTTC.

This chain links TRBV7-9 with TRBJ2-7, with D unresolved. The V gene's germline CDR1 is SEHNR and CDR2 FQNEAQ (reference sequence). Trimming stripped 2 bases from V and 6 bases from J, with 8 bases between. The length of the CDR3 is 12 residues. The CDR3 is CASSLSTGEQYF. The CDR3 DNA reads TGTGCCAGCAGCTTAAGTACGGGCGAGCAGTACTTC.

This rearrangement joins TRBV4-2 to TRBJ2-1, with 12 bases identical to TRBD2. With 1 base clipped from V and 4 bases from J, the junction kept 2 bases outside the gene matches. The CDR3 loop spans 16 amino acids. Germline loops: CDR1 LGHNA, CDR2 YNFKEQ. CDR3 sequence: CASSQASGRDYNEQFF. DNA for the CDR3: TGTGCCAGCAGCCAAGCTAGCGGGAGGGATTACAATGAGCAGTTCTTC.

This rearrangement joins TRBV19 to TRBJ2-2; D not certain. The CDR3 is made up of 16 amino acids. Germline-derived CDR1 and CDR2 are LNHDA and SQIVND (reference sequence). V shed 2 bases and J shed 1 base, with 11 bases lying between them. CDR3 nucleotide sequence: TGTGCCAGTAGTATATCAGGAACACTGAACACCGGGGAGCTGTTTTTT. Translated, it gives CASSISGTLNTGELFF.

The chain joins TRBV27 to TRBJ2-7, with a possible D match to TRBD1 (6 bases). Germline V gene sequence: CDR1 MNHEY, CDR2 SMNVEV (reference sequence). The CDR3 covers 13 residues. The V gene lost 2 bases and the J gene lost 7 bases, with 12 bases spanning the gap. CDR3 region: CASSLSRGWEQYF. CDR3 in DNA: TGTGCCAGCAGTTTAAGCAGGGGCTGGGAGCAGTACTTC.

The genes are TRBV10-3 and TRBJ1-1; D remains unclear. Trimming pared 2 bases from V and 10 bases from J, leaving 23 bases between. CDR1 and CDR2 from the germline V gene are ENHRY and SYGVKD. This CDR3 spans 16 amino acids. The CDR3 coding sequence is TGTGCCATCAGTGAGCGAACGATAACAAACCGGGGTTTAGCTTTCTTT. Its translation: CAISERTITNRGLAFF.